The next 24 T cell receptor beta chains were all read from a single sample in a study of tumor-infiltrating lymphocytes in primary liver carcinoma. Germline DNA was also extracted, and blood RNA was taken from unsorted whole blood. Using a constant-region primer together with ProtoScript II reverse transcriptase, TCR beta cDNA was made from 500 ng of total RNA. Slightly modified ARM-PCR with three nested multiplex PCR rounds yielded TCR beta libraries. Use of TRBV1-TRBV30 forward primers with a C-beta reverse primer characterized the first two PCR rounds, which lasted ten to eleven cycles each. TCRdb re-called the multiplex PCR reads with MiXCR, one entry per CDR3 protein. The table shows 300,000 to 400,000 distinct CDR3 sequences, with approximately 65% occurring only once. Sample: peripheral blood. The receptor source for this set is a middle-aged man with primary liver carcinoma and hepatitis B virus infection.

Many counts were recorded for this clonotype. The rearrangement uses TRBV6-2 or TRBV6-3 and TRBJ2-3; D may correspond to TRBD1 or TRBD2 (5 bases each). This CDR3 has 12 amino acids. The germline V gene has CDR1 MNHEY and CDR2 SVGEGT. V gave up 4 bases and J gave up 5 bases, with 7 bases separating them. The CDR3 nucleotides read TGTGCCAGCAGTTGGGACGGAGATACGCAGTATTTT. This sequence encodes CASSWDGDTQYF.

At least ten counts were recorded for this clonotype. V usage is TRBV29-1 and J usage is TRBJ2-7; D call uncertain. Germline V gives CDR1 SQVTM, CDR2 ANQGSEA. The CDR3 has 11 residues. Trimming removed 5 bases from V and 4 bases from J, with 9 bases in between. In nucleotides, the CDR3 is TGCAGCGTTCTGGCGTCTTACGAGCAGTACTTC. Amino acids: CSVLASYEQYF.

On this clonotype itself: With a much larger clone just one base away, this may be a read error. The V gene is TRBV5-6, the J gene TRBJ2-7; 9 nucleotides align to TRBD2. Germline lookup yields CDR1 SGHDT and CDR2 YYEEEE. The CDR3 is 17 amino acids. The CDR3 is CVSSVGASGISSYEQYF. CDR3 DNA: TGTGTCAGCAGCGTGGGGGCTAGCGGGATTAGCTCCTACGAGCAGTACTTC.

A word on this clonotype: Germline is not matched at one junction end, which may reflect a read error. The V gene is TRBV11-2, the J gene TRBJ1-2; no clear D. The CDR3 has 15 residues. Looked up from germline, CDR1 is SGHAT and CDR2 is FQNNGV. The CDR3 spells CASSWELRAQYDYTF. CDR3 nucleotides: TGTGCCAGCAGCTGGGAGCTCCGGGCCCAATATGACTACACCTTC.

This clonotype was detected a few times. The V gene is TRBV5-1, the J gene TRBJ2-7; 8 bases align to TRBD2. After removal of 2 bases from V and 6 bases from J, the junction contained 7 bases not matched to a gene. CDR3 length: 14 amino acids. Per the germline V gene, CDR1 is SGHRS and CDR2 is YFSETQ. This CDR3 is CASSFPRGGGEQYF. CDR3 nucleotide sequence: TGCGCCAGCAGCTTCCCTCGGGGGGGGGGCGAGCAGTACTTC.

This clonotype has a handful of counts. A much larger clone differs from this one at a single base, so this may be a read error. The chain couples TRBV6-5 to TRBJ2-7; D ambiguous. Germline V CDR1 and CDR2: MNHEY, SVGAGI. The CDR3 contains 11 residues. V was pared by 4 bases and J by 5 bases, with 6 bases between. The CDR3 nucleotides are TGTGCCAGCAGTTTTCTTAACGAGCAGTACTTC. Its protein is CASSFLNEQYF.

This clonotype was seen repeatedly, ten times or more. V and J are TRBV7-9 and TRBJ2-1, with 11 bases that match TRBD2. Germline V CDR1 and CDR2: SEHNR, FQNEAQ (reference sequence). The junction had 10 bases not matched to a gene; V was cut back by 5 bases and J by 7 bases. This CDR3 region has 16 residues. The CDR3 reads CASSPTSGSGKNEQFF. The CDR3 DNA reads TGTGCCAGCAGCCCTACTAGCGGGAGTGGGAAGAATGAGCAGTTCTTC.

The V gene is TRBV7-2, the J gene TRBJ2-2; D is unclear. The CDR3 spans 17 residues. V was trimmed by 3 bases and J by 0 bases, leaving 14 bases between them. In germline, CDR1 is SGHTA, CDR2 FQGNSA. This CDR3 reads CASSFFRLLANTGELFF. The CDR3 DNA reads TGTGCCAGCAGCTTTTTCCGACTCCTAGCGAACACCGGGGAGCTGTTTTTT.

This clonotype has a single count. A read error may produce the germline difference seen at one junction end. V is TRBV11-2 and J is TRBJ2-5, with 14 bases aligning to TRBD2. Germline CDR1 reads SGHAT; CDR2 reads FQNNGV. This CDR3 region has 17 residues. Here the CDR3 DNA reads TGTGCCAGCAGCTGGGGGACTAGCGGGAGCCTCCAAGGGACCCAGTACTTC. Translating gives CASSWGTSGSLQGTQYF.

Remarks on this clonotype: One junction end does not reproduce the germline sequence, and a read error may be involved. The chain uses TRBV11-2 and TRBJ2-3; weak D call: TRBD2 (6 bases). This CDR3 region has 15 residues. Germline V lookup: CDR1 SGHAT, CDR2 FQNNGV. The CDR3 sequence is CASCLGLTGEDTQYF. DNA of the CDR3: TGTGCCAGCTGCTTAGGCCTAACGGGAGAAGATACGCAGTATTTT.

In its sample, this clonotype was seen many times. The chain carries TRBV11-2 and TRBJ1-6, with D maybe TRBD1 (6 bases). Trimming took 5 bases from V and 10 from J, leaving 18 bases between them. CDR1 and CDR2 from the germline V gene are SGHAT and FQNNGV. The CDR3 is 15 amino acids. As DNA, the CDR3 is TGTGCCAGCAGCCCGGGACAATTTACGGGCTCACCCCTCCACTTT. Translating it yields CASSPGQFTGSPLHF.

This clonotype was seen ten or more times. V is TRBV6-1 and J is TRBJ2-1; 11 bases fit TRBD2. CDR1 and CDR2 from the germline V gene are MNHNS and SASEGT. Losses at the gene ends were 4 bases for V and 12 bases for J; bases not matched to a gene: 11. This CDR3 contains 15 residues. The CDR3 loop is CASSAPGLADEVQFF. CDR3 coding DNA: TGTGCCAGCAGTGCCCCGGGACTAGCGGACGAGGTGCAGTTCTTC.

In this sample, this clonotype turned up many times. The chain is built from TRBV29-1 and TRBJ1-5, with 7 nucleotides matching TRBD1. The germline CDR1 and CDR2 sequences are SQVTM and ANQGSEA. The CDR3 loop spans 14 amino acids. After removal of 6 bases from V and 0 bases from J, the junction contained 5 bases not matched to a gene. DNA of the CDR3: TGCAGCGTGGGGGACAGCCGTAGCAATCAGCCCCAGCATTTT. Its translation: CSVGDSRSNQPQHF.

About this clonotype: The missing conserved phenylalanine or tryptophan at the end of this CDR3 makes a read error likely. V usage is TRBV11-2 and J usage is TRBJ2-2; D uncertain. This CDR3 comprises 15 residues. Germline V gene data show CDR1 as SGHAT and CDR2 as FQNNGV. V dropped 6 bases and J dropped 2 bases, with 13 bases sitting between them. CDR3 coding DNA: TGTGCCAGCAGTTCAGCCCCGTCAAACACCGGGGAGCTGTTTGTT. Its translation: CASSSAPSNTGELFV.

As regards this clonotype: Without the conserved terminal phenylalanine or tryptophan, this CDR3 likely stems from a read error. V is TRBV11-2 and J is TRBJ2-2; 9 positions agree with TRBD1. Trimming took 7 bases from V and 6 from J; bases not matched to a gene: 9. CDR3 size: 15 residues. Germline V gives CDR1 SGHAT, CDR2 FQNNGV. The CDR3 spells CASTTRQGGPGELFS. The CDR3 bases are TGTGCCAGCACGACCCGACAGGGGGGGCCCGGGGAGCTGTTTTCT.

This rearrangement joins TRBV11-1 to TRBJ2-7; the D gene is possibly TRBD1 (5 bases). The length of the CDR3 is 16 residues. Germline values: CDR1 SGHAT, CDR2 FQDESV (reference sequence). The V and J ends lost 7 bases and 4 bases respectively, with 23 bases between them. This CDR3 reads CASNFLETASSYEQYF. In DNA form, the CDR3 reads TGTGCCAGCAACTTTCTTGAGACAGCAAGCTCATACGAGCAGTACTTC.

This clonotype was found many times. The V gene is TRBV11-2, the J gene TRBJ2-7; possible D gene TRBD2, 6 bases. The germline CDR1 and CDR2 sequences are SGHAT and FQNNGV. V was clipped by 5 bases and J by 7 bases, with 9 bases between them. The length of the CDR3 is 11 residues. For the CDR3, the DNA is TGTGCCAGCAGCCTCGCGGGGGAGCAGTACTTC. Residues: CASSLAGEQYF.

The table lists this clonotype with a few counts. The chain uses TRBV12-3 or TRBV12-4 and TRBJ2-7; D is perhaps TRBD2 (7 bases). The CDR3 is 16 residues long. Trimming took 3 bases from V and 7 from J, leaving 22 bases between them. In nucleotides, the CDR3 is TGTGCCAGCAGTTTTGTTTCGGGGGGCGCATCGCGGGAGCAGTACTTC. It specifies CASSFVSGGASREQYF.

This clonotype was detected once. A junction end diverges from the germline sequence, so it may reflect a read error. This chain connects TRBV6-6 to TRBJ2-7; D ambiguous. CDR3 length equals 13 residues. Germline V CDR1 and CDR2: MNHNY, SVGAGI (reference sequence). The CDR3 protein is CASSPAAHYGQYF. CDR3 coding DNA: TGTGCCAGCAGTCCCGCGGCCCACTACGGGCAGTACTTC.

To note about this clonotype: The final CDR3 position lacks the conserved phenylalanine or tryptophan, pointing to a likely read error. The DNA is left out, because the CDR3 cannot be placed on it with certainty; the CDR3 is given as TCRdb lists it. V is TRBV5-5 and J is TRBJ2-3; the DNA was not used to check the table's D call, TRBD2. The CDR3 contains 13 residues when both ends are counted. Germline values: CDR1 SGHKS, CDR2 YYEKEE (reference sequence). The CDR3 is CASSLGAREARYY.

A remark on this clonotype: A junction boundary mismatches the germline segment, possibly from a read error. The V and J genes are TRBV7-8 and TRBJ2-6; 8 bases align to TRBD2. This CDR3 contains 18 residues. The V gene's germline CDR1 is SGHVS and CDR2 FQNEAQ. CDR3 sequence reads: CASSHPGLDFYGANVLTF. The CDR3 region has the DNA TGTGCCAGCAGCCATCCGGGACTAGACTTTTATGGGGCCAACGTCCTGACCTTC. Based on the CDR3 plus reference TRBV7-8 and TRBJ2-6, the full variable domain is GAGVSQSPRYKVAKRGQDVALRCDPISGHVSLFWYQQALGQGPEFLTYFQNEAQLDKSGLPSDRFFAERPEGSVSTLKIQRTQQEDSAVYLCASSHPGLDFYGANVLTFGAGSRLTVL.

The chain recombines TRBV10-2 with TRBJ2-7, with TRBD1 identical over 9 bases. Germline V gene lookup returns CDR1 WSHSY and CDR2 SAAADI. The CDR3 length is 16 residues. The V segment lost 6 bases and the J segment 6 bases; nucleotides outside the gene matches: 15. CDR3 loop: CASRKGTGLSSSEQYF. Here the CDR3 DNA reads TGCGCCAGCAGAAAAGGGACAGGGCTTAGTTCGAGCGAGCAGTACTTC.

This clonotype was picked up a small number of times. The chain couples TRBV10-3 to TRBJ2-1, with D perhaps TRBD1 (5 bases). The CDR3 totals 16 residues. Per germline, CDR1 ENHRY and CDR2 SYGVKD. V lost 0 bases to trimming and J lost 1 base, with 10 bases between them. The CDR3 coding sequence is TGTGCCATCAGTGAGTCGACAGAAGTTTCCTACAATGAGCAGTTCTTC. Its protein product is CAISESTEVSYNEQFF.

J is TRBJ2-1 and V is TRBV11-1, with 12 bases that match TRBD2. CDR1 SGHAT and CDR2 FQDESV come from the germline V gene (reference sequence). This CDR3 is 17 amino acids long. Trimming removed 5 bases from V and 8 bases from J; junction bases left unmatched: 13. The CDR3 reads CASSSELAGGAYDEQFF. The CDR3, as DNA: TGTGCCAGCAGCAGTGAACTAGCGGGAGGAGCGTACGATGAGCAGTTCTTC. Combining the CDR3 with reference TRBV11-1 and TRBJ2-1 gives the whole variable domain EAEVAQSPRYKITEKSQAVAFWCDPISGHATLYWYRQILGQGPELLVQFQDESVVDDSQLPKDRFSAERLKGVDSTLKIQPAELGDSAMYLCASSSELAGGAYDEQFFGPGTRLTVL.